Listed below are T cell receptor beta chains from one sample, sequenced in a study of T cell responses to AZD1222 COVID-19 vaccine. Generated by immunoSEQ multiplex PCR, the TCRdb table keeps only in-frame clones and is missing some. The data show 70,000 to 95,000 clones, about 90% seen once. The starting material was peripheral blood, obtained on day 0 of MenACWY control vaccination. These TCRs come from an adult in good health. CDR3s include the opening cysteine and the closing phenylalanine or tryptophan. The order of the fields is V gene, D gene, J gene, clone size, CDR3 protein, CDR3 DNA. The D gene is left open where the match is weak. Rows may omit the clone size; those that give it use once, few, many or a size class.

V: TRBV3-1/TRBV3-2
D: NA
J: TRBJ2-7
size: NA
CDR3: CASSQAQVGQYF
DNA: TGTGCCAGCAGCCAAGCTCAAGTTGGGCAGTACTTC

V: TRBV4-1
D: TRBD2
J: TRBJ2-5
size: NA
CDR3: CASSQDFPAGGRETQYF
DNA: TGCGCCAGCAGCCAAGATTTTCCAGCGGGGGGGCGAGAGACCCAGTACTTC

V: TRBV30
D: NA
J: TRBJ1-2
size: once
CDR3: CAWSVGEARPYTF
DNA: TGTGCCTGGAGTGTAGGTGAAGCCCGCCCCTACACCTTC

V: TRBV5-1
D: TRBD1
J: TRBJ1-3
size: once
CDR3: CASSSRQGLFSGNTIYF
DNA: TGCGCCAGCAGCTCCCGACAGGGCCTCTTCTCTGGAAACACCATATATTTT

V: TRBV2
D: NA
J: TRBJ1-1
size: NA
CDR3: CASSEGITEAFF
DNA: TGTGCCAGCAGTGAAGGGATTACTGAAGCTTTCTTT

V: TRBV18
D: NA
J: TRBJ1-1
size: NA
CDR3: CASSPRGAAEAFF
DNA: TGTGCCAGCTCACCGAGGGGCGCCGCTGAAGCTTTCTTT

V: TRBV5-1
D: NA
J: TRBJ1-5
size: NA
CDR3: CASSLGLSNQPQHF
DNA: TGCGCCAGCAGCTTGGGGTTGAGCAATCAGCCCCAGCATTTT

V: TRBV9
D: NA
J: TRBJ1-5
size: NA
CDR3: CASSADINQPQHF
DNA: TGTGCCAGCAGCGCGGACATCAATCAGCCCCAGCATTTT

V: TRBV5-6
D: NA
J: TRBJ1-4
size: NA
CDR3: CASRGRLDEKLFF
DNA: TGTGCCAGCAGGGGAAGACTTGATGAAAAACTGTTTTTT

V: TRBV3-1/TRBV3-2
D: NA
J: TRBJ2-7
size: NA
CDR3: CASSRPAGEQYF
DNA: TGTGCCAGCAGCCGACCGGCCGGGGAGCAGTACTTC

V: TRBV4-2
D: NA
J: TRBJ2-2
size: NA
CDR3: CASSLRTAANTGELFF
DNA: TGTGCCAGCAGCCTAAGGACCGCAGCGAACACCGGGGAGCTGTTTTTT

V: TRBV18
D: NA
J: TRBJ1-4
size: few
CDR3: CASSGGNNEKLFF
DNA: TGTGCCAGCTCAGGGGGAAATAATGAAAAACTGTTTTTT

V: TRBV5-4
D: NA
J: TRBJ1-6
size: few
CDR3: CASSSPGTVYNSPLHF
DNA: TGTGCCAGCAGCTCTCCCGGGACGGTCTATAATTCACCCCTCCACTTT

V: TRBV7-2
D: NA
J: TRBJ2-1
size: NA
CDR3: CASSLVGGGTYNEQFF
DNA: TGTGCCAGCAGCTTAGTTGGGGGGGGCACCTACAATGAGCAGTTCTTC

V: TRBV2
D: TRBD1
J: TRBJ1-2
size: NA
CDR3: CASRGDSSNYGYTF
DNA: TGTGCCAGCAGAGGGGACAGTTCTAACTATGGCTACACCTTC

V: TRBV27
D: TRBD2
J: TRBJ2-1
size: NA
CDR3: CASSLGTSGAYNEQFF
DNA: TGTGCCAGCAGTTTAGGGACTAGCGGGGCCTACAATGAGCAGTTCTTC

V: TRBV2
D: NA
J: TRBJ1-5
size: NA
CDR3: CASSDRVRNQPQHF
DNA: TGTGCCAGCAGTGACAGGGTACGCAATCAGCCCCAGCATTTT

V: TRBV28
D: TRBD1
J: TRBJ1-2
size: NA
CDR3: CASKDRTGGLKGGYTF
DNA: TGTGCCAGCAAGGACCGGACAGGGGGCCTTAAGGGAGGCTACACCTTC

V: TRBV5-6
D: NA
J: TRBJ2-5
size: NA
CDR3: CASSLSGWETQYF
DNA: TGTGCCAGCAGCTTGTCGGGGTGGGAGACCCAGTACTTC

V: TRBV9
D: TRBD2
J: TRBJ2-7
size: NA
CDR3: CASSAPGLAGEYEQYF
DNA: TGTGCCAGCAGCGCTCCGGGACTAGCGGGGGAATACGAGCAGTACTTC

V: TRBV4-1
D: TRBD1
J: TRBJ1-5
size: NA
CDR3: CASSQDPTGANSNQPQHF
DNA: TGCGCCAGCAGCCAAGATCCGACAGGGGCGAACAGCAATCAGCCCCAGCATTTT

V: TRBV19
D: NA
J: TRBJ1-5
size: NA
CDR3: CASSGGHLSNQPQHF
DNA: TGTGCCAGTAGTGGAGGGCACCTTAGCAATCAGCCCCAGCATTTT

V: TRBV3-1/TRBV3-2
D: NA
J: TRBJ2-3
size: NA
CDR3: CASSQGEADTQYF
DNA: TGTGCCAGCAGCCAAGGAGAAGCAGATACGCAGTATTTT

V: TRBV19
D: NA
J: TRBJ1-1
size: NA
CDR3: CASSMAGDTEAFF
DNA: TGTGCCAGTAGTATGGCCGGAGACACTGAAGCTTTCTTT

V: TRBV2
D: NA
J: TRBJ1-1
size: NA
CDR3: CASSPTRGSEAFF
DNA: TGTGCCAGCAGCCCTACCCGTGGCTCTGAAGCTTTCTTT

V: TRBV20-1
D: NA
J: TRBJ2-3
size: NA
CDR3: CSARSADTQYF
DNA: TGCAGTGCTAGGTCGGCAGATACGCAGTATTTT

V: TRBV6-2/TRBV6-3
D: NA
J: TRBJ1-6
size: once
CDR3: CASSYGSNSPLHF
DNA: TGTGCCAGCAGTTACGGGTCGAATTCACCCCTCCACTTT

V: TRBV24-1
D: TRBD1
J: TRBJ2-2
size: NA
CDR3: CATSDPGTGTGELFF
DNA: TGTGCCACCAGTGATCCAGGGACAGGGACCGGGGAGCTGTTTTTT

V: TRBV7-7
D: NA
J: TRBJ1-1
size: few
CDR3: CASSLGRNTEAFF
DNA: TGTGCTAGCAGCCTTGGACGGAACACTGAAGCTTTCTTT

V: TRBV9
D: NA
J: TRBJ2-3
size: NA
CDR3: CASSPRRDTQYF
DNA: TGTGCCAGCAGCCCACGACGAGATACGCAGTATTTT

V: TRBV10-3
D: TRBD1
J: TRBJ1-4
size: NA
CDR3: CAMWLISNRGDPRTNEKLFF
DNA: TGTGCCATGTGGCTTATCAGTAACAGGGGGGACCCAAGGACTAATGAAAAACTGTTTTTT

V: TRBV4-3
D: TRBD1
J: TRBJ1-5
size: once
CDR3: CASSPGTVSNQPQHF
DNA: TGCGCCAGCAGCCCCGGGACAGTCAGCAATCAGCCCCAGCATTTT

V: TRBV9
D: NA
J: TRBJ1-3
size: NA
CDR3: CASSPGSSTIYF
DNA: TGTGCCAGCAGCCCCGGTAGCAGCACCATATATTTT

V: TRBV3-1/TRBV3-2
D: NA
J: TRBJ2-2
size: NA
CDR3: CASSRQGWGLTGELFF
DNA: TGTGCCAGCAGCCGCCAGGGGTGGGGATTAACCGGGGAGCTGTTTTTT

V: TRBV5-4
D: NA
J: TRBJ2-7
size: NA
CDR3: CASSLGQGLTTEQYF
DNA: TGTGCCAGCAGCTTGGGACAGGGACTCACGACCGAGCAGTACTTC

V: TRBV7-2
D: NA
J: TRBJ2-7
size: NA
CDR3: CASSLMKVQQYF
DNA: TGTGCCAGCAGCTTAATGAAGGTTCAGCAGTACTTC

V: TRBV4-3
D: TRBD1
J: TRBJ1-6
size: NA
CDR3: CASSQVGTGGNSPLHF
DNA: TGCGCCAGCAGCCAAGTCGGGACAGGGGGTAATTCACCCCTCCACTTT

V: TRBV4-2
D: NA
J: TRBJ1-3
size: NA
CDR3: CASSQDLGALTGNTIYF
DNA: TGTGCCAGCAGCCAAGATCTGGGGGCGCTGACCGGAAACACCATATATTTT

V: TRBV9
D: NA
J: TRBJ2-2
size: NA
CDR3: CASSVQLTGELFF
DNA: TGTGCCAGCAGCGTCCAACTCACCGGGGAGCTGTTTTTT

V: TRBV7-9
D: NA
J: TRBJ1-5
size: NA
CDR3: CASSSAANQPQHF
DNA: TGTGCCAGCAGCTCCGCGGCGAATCAGCCCCAGCATTTT

V: TRBV13
D: TRBD1
J: TRBJ2-5
size: NA
CDR3: CASSLQGAGETQYF
DNA: TGTGCCAGCAGCTTACAGGGGGCGGGGGAGACCCAGTACTTC

V: TRBV5-8
D: TRBD2
J: TRBJ2-1
size: NA
CDR3: CASSWTSGGPVKEWEQFF
DNA: TGTGCCAGCAGCTGGACTAGCGGGGGGCCCGTTAAAGAATGGGAGCAGTTCTTC

V: TRBV7-2
D: NA
J: TRBJ1-2
size: once
CDR3: CASSPGWRGAGYTF
DNA: TGTGCCAGCAGCCCCGGTTGGCGGGGGGCTGGCTACACCTTC

V: TRBV7-8
D: NA
J: TRBJ1-3
size: NA
CDR3: CASSLWGPGNTIYF
DNA: TGTGCCAGCAGCTTGTGGGGGCCTGGAAACACCATATATTTT

V: TRBV11-3
D: NA
J: TRBJ2-7
size: NA
CDR3: CASSLTAPYEQYF
DNA: TGTGCCAGCAGCTTAACAGCCCCCTACGAGCAGTACTTC

V: TRBV5-1
D: NA
J: TRBJ2-1
size: NA
CDR3: CASRTNEYNEQFF
DNA: TGCGCCAGCAGGACCAACGAATACAATGAGCAGTTCTTC

V: TRBV7-9
D: NA
J: TRBJ2-1
size: NA
CDR3: CASFRTGGSDEQFF
DNA: TGTGCCAGCTTCCGGACTGGAGGGTCCGATGAGCAGTTCTTC

V: TRBV5-1
D: NA
J: TRBJ1-1
size: NA
CDR3: CASSLSGAAGTEAFF
DNA: TGCGCCAGCAGCTTGTCAGGGGCCGCGGGCACTGAAGCTTTCTTT

V: TRBV5-4
D: TRBD2
J: TRBJ2-5
size: NA
CDR3: CASSLAMSSGGTQETQYF
DNA: TGTGCCAGCAGCTTGGCCATGTCTAGCGGGGGGACCCAAGAGACCCAGTACTTC